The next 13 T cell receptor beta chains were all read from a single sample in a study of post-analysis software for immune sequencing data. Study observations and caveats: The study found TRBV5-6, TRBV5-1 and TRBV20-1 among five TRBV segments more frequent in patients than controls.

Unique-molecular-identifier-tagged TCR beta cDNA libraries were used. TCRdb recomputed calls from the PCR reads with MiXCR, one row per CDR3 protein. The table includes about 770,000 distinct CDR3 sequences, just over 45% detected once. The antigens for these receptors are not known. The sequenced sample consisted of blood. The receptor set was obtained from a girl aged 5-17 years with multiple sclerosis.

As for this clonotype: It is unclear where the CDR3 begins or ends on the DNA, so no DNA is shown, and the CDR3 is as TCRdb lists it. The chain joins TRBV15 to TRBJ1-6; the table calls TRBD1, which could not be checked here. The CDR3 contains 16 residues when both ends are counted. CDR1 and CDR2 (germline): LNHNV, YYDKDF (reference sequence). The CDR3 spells CATSRAVGVGNSPPHF.

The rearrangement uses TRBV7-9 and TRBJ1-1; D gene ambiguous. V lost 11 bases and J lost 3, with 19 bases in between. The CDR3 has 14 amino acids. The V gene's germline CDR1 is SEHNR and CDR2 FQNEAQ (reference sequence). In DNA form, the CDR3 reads TGTGCCGCCATAGAAGCATCTAGGGACACTGAAGCTTTCTTT. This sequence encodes CAAIEASRDTEAFF.

CDR3 sequence (DNA): TGCGCCAGCAGCCAAGATCTGGTCCGGGGACTAGCCACAGATACGCAGTATTTT. The encoded protein is CASSQDLVRGLATDTQYF. The chain uses TRBV4-3 and TRBJ2-3; TRBD2 agrees at 9 bases. V lost 0 bases to trimming and J lost 2 bases; unmatched junction nucleotides: 9. Per the germline V gene, CDR1 is LGHNA and CDR2 is YSLEER. The CDR3 loop spans 18 amino acids.

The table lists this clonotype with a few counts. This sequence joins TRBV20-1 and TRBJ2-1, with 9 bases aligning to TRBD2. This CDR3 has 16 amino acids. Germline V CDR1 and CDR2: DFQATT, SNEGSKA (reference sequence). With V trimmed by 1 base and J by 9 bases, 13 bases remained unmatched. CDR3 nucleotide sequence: TGCAGTGCTAGAGGCATCGGGGCGGGAGGGCACGGTGAGCAGTTCTTC. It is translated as CSARGIGAGGHGEQFF.

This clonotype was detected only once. Here the CDR3 DNA reads TGCGCCAGCAGCCAAGGATCACGTGGGGCTGGAGATACGCAGTATTTT. As protein: CASSQGSRGAGDTQYF. This rearrangement joins TRBV4-1 to TRBJ2-3; D perhaps matches TRBD1 (5 bases). V lost 1 base, J lost 5 bases, and 16 bases lay in between. The CDR3 runs to 16 residues. Germline assignment: CDR1 MGHRA and CDR2 YSYEKL.

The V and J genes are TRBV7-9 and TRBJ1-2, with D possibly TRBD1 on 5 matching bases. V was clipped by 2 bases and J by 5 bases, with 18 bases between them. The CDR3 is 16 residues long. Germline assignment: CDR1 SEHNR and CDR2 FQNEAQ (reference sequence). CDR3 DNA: TGTGCCAGCAGCTTACTCCGAACCCAGGGCGTGTATGGCTACACCTTC. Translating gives CASSLLRTQGVYGYTF.

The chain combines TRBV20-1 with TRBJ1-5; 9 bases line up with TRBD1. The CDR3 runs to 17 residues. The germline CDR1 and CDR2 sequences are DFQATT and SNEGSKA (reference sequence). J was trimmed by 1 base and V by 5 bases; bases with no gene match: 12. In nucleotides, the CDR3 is TGCAGTGCTTTCGGGACAGGGAAGGACATAAGCAATCAGCCCCAGCATTTT. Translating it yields CSAFGTGKDISNQPQHF.

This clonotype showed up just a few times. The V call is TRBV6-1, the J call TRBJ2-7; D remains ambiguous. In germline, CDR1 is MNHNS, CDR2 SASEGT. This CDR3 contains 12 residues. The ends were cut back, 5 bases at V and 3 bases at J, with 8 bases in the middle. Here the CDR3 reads CASSIRFYEQYF. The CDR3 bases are TGTGCCAGCAGTATTCGGTTCTACGAGCAGTACTTC.

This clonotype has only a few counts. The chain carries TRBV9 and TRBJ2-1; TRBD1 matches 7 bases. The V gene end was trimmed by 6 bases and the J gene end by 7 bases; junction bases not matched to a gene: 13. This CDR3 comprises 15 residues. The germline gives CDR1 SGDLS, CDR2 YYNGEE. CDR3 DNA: TGTGCCAGCACCCGGGGCAGGGGGTTTGGGAATGAGCAGTTCTTC. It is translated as CASTRGRGFGNEQFF.

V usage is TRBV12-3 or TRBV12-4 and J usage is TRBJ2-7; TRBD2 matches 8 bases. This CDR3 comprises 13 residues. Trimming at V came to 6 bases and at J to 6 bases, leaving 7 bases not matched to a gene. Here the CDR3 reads CASRQAGAREQYF. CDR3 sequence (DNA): TGTGCCAGCAGGCAAGCGGGAGCGCGCGAGCAGTACTTC.

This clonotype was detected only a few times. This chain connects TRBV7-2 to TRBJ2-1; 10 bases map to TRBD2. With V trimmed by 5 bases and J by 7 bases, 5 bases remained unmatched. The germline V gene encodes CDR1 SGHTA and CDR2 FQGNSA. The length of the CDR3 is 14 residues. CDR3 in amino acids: CASSAPSGRNEQFF. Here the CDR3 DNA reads TGTGCCAGCAGCGCCCCTAGCGGGAGAAATGAGCAGTTCTTC.

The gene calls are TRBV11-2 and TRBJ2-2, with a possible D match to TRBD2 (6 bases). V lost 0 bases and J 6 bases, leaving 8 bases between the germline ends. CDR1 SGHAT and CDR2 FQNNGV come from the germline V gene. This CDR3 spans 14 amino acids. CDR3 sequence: CASSLERDAGELFF. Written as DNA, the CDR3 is TGTGCCAGCAGCTTAGAGCGGGATGCCGGGGAGCTGTTTTTT.

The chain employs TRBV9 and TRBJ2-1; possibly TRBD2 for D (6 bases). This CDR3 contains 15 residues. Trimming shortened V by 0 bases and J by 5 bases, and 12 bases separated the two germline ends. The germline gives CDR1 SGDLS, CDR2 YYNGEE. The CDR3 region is CASSVGVAEDNEQFF. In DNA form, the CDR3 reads TGTGCCAGCAGCGTAGGGGTAGCGGAAGACAATGAGCAGTTCTTC.